The 27 T cell receptor beta chains given below trace back to one sample, sequenced in a study of CD8 T cells in ankylosing spondylitis. Regarding the study as a whole: What seemed typical of ankylosing spondylitis blood was a TCR beta motif built from fewer than ten highly homologous variants.

These receptors have no known antigen. TCRdb re-called the 5' RACE reads through MiXCR, storing one row per CDR3 protein. The repertoire holds about 800,000 distinct CDR3 sequences, with around 11% as singletons. The sample was blood, either unsorted or a sorted T cell fraction (not recorded which). These receptors were collected from a male donor with ankylosing spondylitis.

The V and J genes are TRBV6-1 and TRBJ2-7; the D gene is possibly TRBD1 (5 bases). The CDR3 runs to 16 residues. CDR1 is MNHNS, CDR2 SASEGT, per germline. Trimming took 10 bases from V and 4 from J, leaving 26 bases between them. CDR3 sequence (DNA): TGTGCCACGATCCCCTTACAGGCGGCAGGGAATTACGAGCAGTACTTC. This codes for CATIPLQAAGNYEQYF.

The rearrangement links TRBV9 to TRBJ2-5; the D is unclear. Germline V gene data show CDR1 as SGDLS and CDR2 as YYNGEE. This CDR3 spans 15 amino acids. Trimming removed 4 bases from V and 5 bases from J, with 18 bases in between. CDR3 sequence: CASSTGPGPWETQYF. The CDR3 DNA is TGTGCCAGCAGCACCGGGCCGGGCCCTTGGGAGACCCAGTACTTC.

The table lists this clonotype with a few counts. The chain links TRBV4-1 to TRBJ2-7, with 11 nucleotides matching TRBD2. The CDR3 consists of 17 residues. Germline V gives CDR1 MGHRA, CDR2 YSYEKL. V dropped 1 base and J dropped 9; count of bases not matched to a gene: 14. In nucleotides, the CDR3 is TGCGCCAGCAGCCAAGTATGGCTAGCGGGGGGCTCCAGGGGGCAGTACTTC. As protein: CASSQVWLAGGSRGQYF.

The chain employs TRBV6-1 and TRBJ2-3; the match to TRBD2 covers 11 bases. CDR1 is MNHNS, CDR2 SASEGT, per germline. The CDR3 extends over 18 amino acids. The V gene end was trimmed by 4 bases and the J gene end by 4 bases; junction bases not matched to a gene: 13. The CDR3 reads CASSVVAGGQRLADTQYF. The CDR3, as DNA: TGTGCCAGCAGTGTAGTAGCGGGGGGGCAAAGATTAGCAGATACGCAGTATTTT.

The chain's CDR3 is CASSDTGALHNEQFF. The CDR3 DNA reads as TGTGCCAGCAGCGACACGGGTGCCCTACACAATGAGCAGTTCTTC. The chain joins TRBV11-2 to TRBJ2-1; D unresolved. The ends were cut back, 5 bases at V and 5 bases at J, with 16 bases in the middle. The V gene's germline CDR1 is SGHAT and CDR2 FQNNGV. The CDR3 runs to 15 residues. The whole variable domain, remainder taken from reference TRBV11-2 and TRBJ2-1, is EAGVAQSPRYKIIEKRQSVAFWCNPISGHATLYWYQQILGQGPKLLIQFQNNGVVDDSQLPKDRFSAERLKGVDSTLKIQPAKLEDSAVYLCASSDTGALHNEQFFGPGTRLTVL.

This clonotype was counted between two and nine times. The V call is TRBV7-8, the J call TRBJ2-5; D unresolved. This CDR3 comprises 16 residues. V lost 1 base, J lost 5 bases, and 17 bases lay in between. CDR1 and CDR2 from the germline V gene are SGHVS and FQNEAQ. CDR3 DNA sequence: TGTGCCAGCAGCTTAGTGATGTGGCAGGAGAAGGAGACCCAGTACTTC. This gives the protein CASSLVMWQEKETQYF.

There are a few counts of this clonotype. CDR3 sequence reads: CSARGPLGNQPQHF. Here the CDR3 DNA reads TGCAGTGCTAGAGGGCCCCTCGGCAATCAGCCCCAGCATTTT. The rearrangement uses TRBV20-1 and TRBJ1-5; D remains ambiguous. Trimming shortened V by 1 base and J by 2 bases, and 9 bases separated the two germline ends. CDR3 size: 14 residues. Germline CDR1 and CDR2: DFQATT and SNEGSKA (reference sequence).

This clonotype was seen a few times. V gene TRBV28 combines with J gene TRBJ2-7, with TRBD2 matching 8 bases. Germline V gene data show CDR1 as MDHEN and CDR2 as SYDVKM. J was trimmed by 7 bases and V by 3 bases; bases with no gene match: 8. The CDR3 length is 14 residues. The CDR3, as DNA: TGTGCCAGCAGTTTGCCCGGACTAGCAGGGGAGCAGTACTTC. Translating it yields CASSLPGLAGEQYF.

This chain links TRBV6-2 or TRBV6-3 with TRBJ1-5; 8 bases match TRBD1. The CDR3 is 17 residues long. Germline CDR1 reads MNHEY; CDR2 reads SVGEGT. Trimming took 6 bases from V and 8 from J; bases not matched to a gene: 18. The CDR3 here is CASSRGQGRPLIKPQHF. The CDR3 nucleotides are TGTGCCAGCAGCCGCGGACAGGGAAGGCCTTTAATAAAGCCCCAGCATTTT.

In this sample, this clonotype turned up many times. This chain joins TRBV20-1 and TRBJ2-5; D is undetermined. The CDR3 spans 13 residues. Deletions cut 4 bases from V and 4 bases from J, with 13 bases between. Germline CDR1 reads DFQATT; CDR2 reads SNEGSKA (reference sequence). The CDR3 DNA follows: TGCAGTGCTACCGTTCCGGCCGGAGAGACCCAGTACTTC. Protein sequence: CSATVPAGETQYF.

This clonotype was observed a handful of times. This chain links TRBV20-1 with TRBJ2-7, with TRBD2 matching over 11 bases. Looked up from germline, CDR1 is DFQATT and CDR2 is SNEGSKA (reference sequence). This CDR3 has 14 residues. J gave up 2 bases and V 6 bases, and 6 bases lay outside the gene matches. This chain's CDR3 is CSATGTSGTYEQYF. CDR3 bases: TGCAGTGCGACCGGGACTAGCGGTACCTACGAGCAGTACTTC.

This clonotype has at least ten counts. The genes are TRBV20-1 and TRBJ1-2, with a tentative D call TRBD1 (5 bases). Germline CDR1 DFQATT, CDR2 SNEGSKA (reference sequence). There are 13 residues in the CDR3. V gave up 0 bases and J gave up 4 bases, with 9 bases separating them. In DNA form, the CDR3 reads TGCAGTGCTAGAGAAGGTGACAGCTATGGCTACACCTTC. Its translation: CSAREGDSYGYTF.

Regarding this clonotype: Germline is not matched at one junction end, which may reflect a read error. The V gene is TRBV6-5, the J gene TRBJ1-5; D is possibly TRBD1 (6 bases). Germline CDR1 MNHEY, CDR2 SVGAGI. The CDR3 spans 15 residues. The CDR3 nucleotides read TGTGCCAGCAATTACGGTCGGGGGGCAAGTCAGCCCCAGCATTTT. Translation: CASNYGRGASQPQHF.

This clonotype has more than one count but fewer than ten. V and J are TRBV28 and TRBJ2-1; 14 bases agree with TRBD2. Trimming cost V 5 bases and J 7 bases; bases outside gene matches: 13. Germline assignment: CDR1 MDHEN and CDR2 SYDVKM. The CDR3 totals 18 residues. The CDR3 nucleotides are TGTGCCAGCAGTACCGGGACTAGCGGGAGTTCGAGTTGGAATGAGCAGTTCTTC. This translates into CASSTGTSGSSSWNEQFF.

This clonotype turned up a few times. V and J are TRBV2 and TRBJ1-1; D is undetermined. Germline loops: CDR1 SNHLY, CDR2 FYNNEI. The CDR3 covers 14 residues. The V gene lost 6 bases and the J gene lost 8 bases, with 19 bases spanning the gap. The chain's CDR3 is CASRVRALRTEAFF. Here the CDR3 DNA reads TGTGCCAGCAGAGTCCGGGCCCTCAGGACGGAAGCTTTCTTT.

In its sample, this clonotype was seen a few times. This sequence joins TRBV28 and TRBJ2-2; 7 bases line up with TRBD1. The V and J ends lost 6 bases and 4 bases, in that order; junction bases with no gene match: 5. Per germline, CDR1 MDHEN and CDR2 SYDVKM. This CDR3 has 14 amino acids. This CDR3 reads CASRKTGRTGELFF. Written as DNA, the CDR3 is TGTGCCAGCAGAAAGACAGGGCGCACCGGGGAGCTGTTTTTT.

The sample holds many counts of this clonotype. The chain has TRBV12-3 or TRBV12-4 and TRBJ2-1, with 8 bases identical to TRBD1. The CDR3 loop spans 16 amino acids. The trim removed 4 bases at V and 6 bases at J, leaving 11 bases unmatched. The CDR3 nucleotides read TGTGCCAGCAGTTCACTCCCAGGGGGCGAACGCAATGAGCAGTTCTTC. Amino acids: CASSSLPGGERNEQFF.

This clonotype was picked up many times. This chain uses TRBV4-2 with TRBJ2-1, with unresolved D. Germline lookup yields CDR1 LGHNA and CDR2 YNFKEQ. This CDR3 is 16 amino acids long. The V end was cut by 0 bases, the J end by 1 base, with 10 bases between. DNA of the CDR3: TGTGCCAGCAGCCAAGATAGAGCGAGGTCCTACAATGAGCAGTTCTTC. Translated: CASSQDRARSYNEQFF.

This clonotype occurred many times. This chain uses TRBV20-1 with TRBJ2-1; D possibly corresponds to TRBD1 (6 bases). Germline V gene sequence: CDR1 DFQATT, CDR2 SNEGSKA (reference sequence). Trimming took off 6 bases at V and 0 bases at J, with 12 bases between the two ends. CDR3 length: 14 residues. CDR3 residues: CSALGGSSYNEQFF. CDR3 DNA: TGCAGTGCCTTAGGGGGAAGCTCCTACAATGAGCAGTTCTTC.

This clonotype showed up many times. The chain couples TRBV5-8 to TRBJ2-1; 9 bases map to TRBD2. The CDR3 contains 15 residues. V lost 2 bases, J lost 4 bases, and 4 bases stayed unmatched. CDR1 SGHTS and CDR2 YDEGEE come from the germline V gene. This chain's CDR3 is CASSLGLAFYNEQFF. CDR3 nucleotides: TGTGCCAGCAGCTTAGGACTAGCGTTTTACAATGAGCAGTTCTTC.

This clonotype has ten or more counts. The CDR3 loop reads CASSARADTQYF. The CDR3 bases are TGTGCCAGCAGCGCAAGGGCAGATACGCAGTATTTT. The rearrangement joins TRBV11-2 to TRBJ2-3; D gene unclear. The V end lost 5 bases, the J end lost 4 bases, and 7 bases lay between the germline ends. The CDR3 loop spans 12 amino acids. Germline values: CDR1 SGHAT, CDR2 FQNNGV.

This clonotype was seen many times. The rearrangement uses TRBV29-1 and TRBJ2-3, with D hard to call. The ends were cut back, 6 bases at V and 6 bases at J, with 10 bases in the middle. Germline CDR1 is SQVTM and CDR2 is ANQGSEA. The CDR3 runs 11 residues. CDR3 in amino acids: CSVALQDTQYF. The DNA of the CDR3 is TGCAGCGTCGCCCTACAGGATACGCAGTATTTT.

This chain connects TRBV10-3 to TRBJ2-7; D gene unclear. Trimming removed 0 bases from V and 6 bases from J, with 9 bases in between. In germline, CDR1 is ENHRY, CDR2 SYGVKD. The CDR3 consists of 13 residues. This CDR3 reads CAISESPHIEQYF. In DNA, the CDR3 is TGTGCCATCAGTGAGTCACCCCATATCGAGCAGTACTTC.

This chain connects TRBV29-1 to TRBJ2-4, with 7 bases aligning to TRBD1. The germline gives CDR1 SQVTM, CDR2 ANQGSEA. This CDR3 has 16 amino acids. V trimming: 6 bases; J trimming: 0 bases; junction bases outside the gene matches: 11. The CDR3 loop reads CSVYFRDSLAKNIQYF. In DNA, the CDR3 is TGCAGCGTGTATTTTCGGGACAGCCTAGCCAAAAACATTCAGTACTTC.

This clonotype has ten or more counts. The J gene is TRBJ1-1, the V gene TRBV4-3, with TRBD1 matching over 9 bases. Germline V gene lookup returns CDR1 LGHNA and CDR2 YSLEER. The CDR3 covers 15 residues. V trimming: 4 bases; J trimming: 5 bases; junction bases outside the gene matches: 8. The CDR3 nucleotides read TGCGCCAGCAGCCCTATAGACAGGGGGGGGACTGAAGCTTTCTTT. As protein: CASSPIDRGGTEAFF.

This clonotype was picked up many times. The genes are TRBV6-1 and TRBJ2-7; D is undetermined. The ends were cut back, 6 bases at V and 0 bases at J, with 12 bases in the middle. The CDR3 is 14 residues long. From germline, CDR1 is MNHNS and CDR2 SASEGT. CDR3 residues: CASRPIERSYEQYF. The CDR3 coding sequence is TGTGCCAGCAGACCCATTGAACGCTCCTACGAGCAGTACTTC.

This clonotype showed up many times. In DNA, the CDR3 is TGTGCCAGCAGTTTACTAGCGGCAGATACGCAGTATTTT. Protein: CASSLLAADTQYF. The chain employs TRBV12-3 or TRBV12-4 and TRBJ2-3; TRBD2 matches at 7 bases. The CDR3 covers 13 residues. Trimming removed 2 bases from V and 4 bases from J; junction bases left unmatched: 0.